The T cell receptor beta chain described here comes from a study of siplizumab effects on memory and regulatory T cells. In germline, CDR1 is MGHRA, CDR2 YSYEKL. V was cut by 0 bases and J by 6 bases, with 12 bases left in between. The CDR3 runs to 15 residues. With respect to this clone: Antigen unknown.

Study conclusions and caveats: The naive T cell population seemed more diverse than memory cells and seemed a major contributor to the alloresponse. Under siplizumab, alloreactive sequences traced to unstimulated CD4+ memory cells were significantly reduced. Sequences below about 10^-5 frequency were poorly captured, limiting mapping of alloreactive clones.

Per sample, about 100,000 TCR templates were assayed. Produced via immunoSEQ multiplex PCR; TCRdb's table is partial and in-frame only. Of 110,000 or so clones in the sample, about 90% were seen once. The chain links TRBV4-1 to TRBJ1-5; D may be TRBD1 (6 bases). This clonotype originated in a human donor in good health. Sequences were obtained from Tregs sorted from blood. The CDR3 sequence: CASSQEGRGGQPQHF. The DNA of the CDR3 is TGCGCCAGCAGCCAAGAGGGCAGGGGTGGTCAGCCCCAGCATTTT.